These T cell receptor beta chains were read from a single sample in a study of human T cells and chemical hapten exposure. TCRdb re-called the RACE reads through MiXCR, storing one row per CDR3 protein. The data hold around 190,000 distinct CDR3 sequences, with approximately 20% observed a single time. Sequencing used whole blood, obtained in connection with sensitization to the hapten diphenylcyclopropenone (DPC). The receptors originated from a woman aged 50 to 60 with alopecia areata. Some clones in this sample may be carry-over from other donors' samples. CDR3s include the opening cysteine and the closing phenylalanine or tryptophan.

>TRBV12-3/TRBV12-4
CASSPGQGAVGNTEAFF
>TRBV10-3
CAISVKANTEAFF
>TRBV14
CASSRSSGWYNEQFF
>TRBV12-3/TRBV12-4
CASSSGTGRKDF
>TRBV20-1
CSARLPGGESPLHF
>TRBV29-1
CSVVQGGGGYTF
>TRBV13
CASSFYTGANIQYF
>TRBV7-3
CASSPRGLENQELFF
>TRBV11-2
CASSPPYEQYF
>TRBV4-1
CASRPGLDSYEQYF
>TRBV12-3/TRBV12-4
CASSLQIVSDTQYF
>TRBV5-4
CASSYSSGSTDTQYF
>TRBV5-4
CASSSGLATGGGTGELFF
>TRBV10-2
CASSETKGNTEAFF
>TRBV12-3/TRBV12-4
CASKRPGLPHNEQFF
>TRBV28
CASRGQTNTGELFF
>TRBV12-3/TRBV12-4
CASSLTSGTGELFF
>TRBV10-3
CAISEGTSGNEQFF
>TRBV29-1
CSAGLGGYTEAFF
>TRBV20-1
CSARVLDRGRPDTQYF
>TRBV24-1
CATSNRASNQPQHF
>TRBV29-1
CSVERGRGGGYTF
>TRBV6-5
CASTPSGRGFRNEQFF
>TRBV5-5
CASSTGHMYEQYF
>TRBV5-1
CASSLKGLGGTGELFF
>TRBV12-3/TRBV12-4
CASSPRQVPGNTIYF
>TRBV20-1
CSATQRGTDTQYF
>TRBV12-3/TRBV12-4
CASSLTRGVGTDTQYF
>TRBV9
CASSVDAGGTDTQYF
>TRBV24-1
CATSDVGTGDTQYF
>TRBV28
CASSLPSLAGVPYEQYF
>TRBV6-1
CASSSLAGQQFF
>TRBV20-1
CSAIRYSNQPQHF
>TRBV5-1
CASSQRFRSEQYF
>TRBV20-1
CSARPSSGSGNTGELFF
>TRBV29-1
CSVDDATRTQYF
>TRBV20-1
CSARALDDPLYEQYF
>TRBV28
CASSPHEGPYNEQFF
>TRBV7-8
CASSTRGLAGGETQYF
>TRBV20-1
CSARTGHSYEQYF
>TRBV7-2
CASSARARETQYF
>TRBV10-3
CAIGAGGPTYNEQFF
>TRBV5-6
CASSSQGAFRNQPQHF